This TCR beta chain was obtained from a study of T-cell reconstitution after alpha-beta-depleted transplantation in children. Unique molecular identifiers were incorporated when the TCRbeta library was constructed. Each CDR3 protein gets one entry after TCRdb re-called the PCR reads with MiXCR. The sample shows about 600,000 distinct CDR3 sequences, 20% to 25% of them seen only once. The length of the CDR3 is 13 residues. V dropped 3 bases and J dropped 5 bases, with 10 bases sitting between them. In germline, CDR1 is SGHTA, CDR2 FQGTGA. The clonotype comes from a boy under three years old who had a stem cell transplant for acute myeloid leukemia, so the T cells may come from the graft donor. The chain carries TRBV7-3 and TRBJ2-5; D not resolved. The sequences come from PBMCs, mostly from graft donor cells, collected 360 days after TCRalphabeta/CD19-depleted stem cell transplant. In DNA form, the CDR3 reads TGTGCCAGCAGCTTTTCCCCCTCGGAGACCCAGTACTTC. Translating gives CASSFSPSETQYF.